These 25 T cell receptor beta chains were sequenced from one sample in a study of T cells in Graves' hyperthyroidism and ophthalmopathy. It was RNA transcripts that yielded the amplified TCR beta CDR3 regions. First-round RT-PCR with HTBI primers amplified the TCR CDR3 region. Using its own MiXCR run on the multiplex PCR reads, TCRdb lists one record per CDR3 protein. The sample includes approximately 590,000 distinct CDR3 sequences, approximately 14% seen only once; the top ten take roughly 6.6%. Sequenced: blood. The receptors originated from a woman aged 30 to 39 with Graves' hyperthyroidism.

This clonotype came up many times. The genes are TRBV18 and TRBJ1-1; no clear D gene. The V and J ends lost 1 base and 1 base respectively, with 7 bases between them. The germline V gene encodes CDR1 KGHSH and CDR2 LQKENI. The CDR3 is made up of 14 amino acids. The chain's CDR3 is CASSPLKWNTEAFF. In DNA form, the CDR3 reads TGTGCCAGCTCACCACTTAAGTGGAACACTGAAGCTTTCTTT. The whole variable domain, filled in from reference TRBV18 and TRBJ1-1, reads NAGVMQNPRHLVRRRGQEARLRCSPMKGHSHVYWYRQLPEEGLKFMVYLQKENIIDESGMPKERFSAEFPKEGPSILRIQQVVRGDSAAYFCASSPLKWNTEAFFGQGTRLTVV.

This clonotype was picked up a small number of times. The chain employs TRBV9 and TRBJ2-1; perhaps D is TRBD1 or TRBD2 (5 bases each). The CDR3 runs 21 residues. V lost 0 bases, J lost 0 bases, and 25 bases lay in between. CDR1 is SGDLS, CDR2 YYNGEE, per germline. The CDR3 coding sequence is TGTGCCAGCAGCGTAGGGCGCCCGGGGCTACTTTCTCAGCGCTCCTACAATGAGCAGTTCTTC. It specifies CASSVGRPGLLSQRSYNEQFF.

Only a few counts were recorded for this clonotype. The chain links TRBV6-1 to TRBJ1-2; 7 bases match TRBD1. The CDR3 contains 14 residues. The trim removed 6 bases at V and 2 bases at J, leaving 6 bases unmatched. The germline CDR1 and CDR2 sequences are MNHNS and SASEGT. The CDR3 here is CASSRDRKNYGYTF. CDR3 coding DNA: TGTGCCAGCAGCCGGGACAGAAAAAACTATGGCTACACCTTC.

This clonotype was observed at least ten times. CDR3 nucleotides: TGTGCCAGCAGTATACAGGGGGAGGCCGGGGAGCTGTTTTTT. Its protein is CASSIQGEAGELFF. This rearrangement joins TRBV28 to TRBJ2-2, with TRBD1 matching over 8 bases. After removal of 5 bases from V and 6 bases from J, the junction contained 5 bases not matched to a gene. The CDR3 has 14 residues. Germline CDR1 and CDR2: MDHEN and SYDVKM.

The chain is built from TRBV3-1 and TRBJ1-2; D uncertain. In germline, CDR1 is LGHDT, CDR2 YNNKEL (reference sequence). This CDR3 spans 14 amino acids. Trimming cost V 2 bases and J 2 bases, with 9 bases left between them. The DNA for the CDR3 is TGTGCCAGCAGCCAACCGGAAGGGAACTATGGCTACACCTTC. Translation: CASSQPEGNYGYTF.

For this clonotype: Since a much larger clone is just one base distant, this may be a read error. The CDR3, as DNA: TGTGCCAGCAGGCCGGTGGGGGGTGAGCAGTACTTC. Translating gives CASRPVGGEQYF. This chain uses TRBV6-2 or TRBV6-3 with TRBJ2-7; tentatively, D is TRBD2 (6 bases). The CDR3 length is 12 residues. V was pared by 6 bases and J by 7 bases, with 13 bases between. Germline assignment: CDR1 MNHEY and CDR2 SVGEGT.

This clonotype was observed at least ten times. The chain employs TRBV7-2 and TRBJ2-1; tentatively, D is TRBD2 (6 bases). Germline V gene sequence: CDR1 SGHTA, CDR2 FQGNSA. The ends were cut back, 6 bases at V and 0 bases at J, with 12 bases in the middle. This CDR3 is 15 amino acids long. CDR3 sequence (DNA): TGTGCCAGCAGTTCGGAGGGCCCCTCCTACAATGAGCAGTTCTTC. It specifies CASSSEGPSYNEQFF.

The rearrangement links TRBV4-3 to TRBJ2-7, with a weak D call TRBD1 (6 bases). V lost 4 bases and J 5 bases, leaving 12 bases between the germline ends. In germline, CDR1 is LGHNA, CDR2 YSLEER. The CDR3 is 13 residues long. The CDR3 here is CASSPRRGHEQYF. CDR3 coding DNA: TGCGCCAGCAGCCCCCGCAGGGGCCACGAGCAGTACTTC.

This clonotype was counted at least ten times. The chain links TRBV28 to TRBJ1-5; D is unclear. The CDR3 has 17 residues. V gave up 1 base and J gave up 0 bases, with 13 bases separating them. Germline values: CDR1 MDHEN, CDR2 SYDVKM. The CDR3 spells CASSLSSTAYSNQPQHF. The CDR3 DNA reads TGTGCCAGCAGTTTATCCTCAACGGCTTATAGCAATCAGCCCCAGCATTTT.

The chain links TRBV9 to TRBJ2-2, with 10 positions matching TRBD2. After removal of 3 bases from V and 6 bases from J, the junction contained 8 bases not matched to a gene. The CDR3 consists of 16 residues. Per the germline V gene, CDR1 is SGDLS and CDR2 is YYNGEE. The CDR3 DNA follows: TGTGCCAGCAGCGCGCGGGCTAGCGGGAGTTCCGGGGAGCTGTTTTTT. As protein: CASSARASGSSGELFF.

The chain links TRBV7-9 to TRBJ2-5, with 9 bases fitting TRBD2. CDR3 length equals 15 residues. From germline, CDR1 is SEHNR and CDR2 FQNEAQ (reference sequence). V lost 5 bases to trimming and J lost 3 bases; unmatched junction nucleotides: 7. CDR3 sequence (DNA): TGTGCCAGCAGCCCCCCGGGACTAGCAGAAGAGACCCAGTACTTC. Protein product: CASSPPGLAEETQYF.

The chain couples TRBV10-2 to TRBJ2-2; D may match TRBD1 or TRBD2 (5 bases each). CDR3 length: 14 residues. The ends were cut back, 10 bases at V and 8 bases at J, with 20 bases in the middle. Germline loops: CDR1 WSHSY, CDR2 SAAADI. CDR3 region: CATAWDGRTGELFF. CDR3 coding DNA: TGCGCCACCGCGTGGGACGGACGAACTGGGGAGCTGTTTTTT.

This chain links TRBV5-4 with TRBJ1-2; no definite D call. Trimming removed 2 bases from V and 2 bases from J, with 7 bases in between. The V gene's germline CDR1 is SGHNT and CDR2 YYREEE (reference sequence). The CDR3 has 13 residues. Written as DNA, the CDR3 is TGTGCCAGCAGCTTTACCCAGAACTATGGCTACACCTTC. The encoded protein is CASSFTQNYGYTF.

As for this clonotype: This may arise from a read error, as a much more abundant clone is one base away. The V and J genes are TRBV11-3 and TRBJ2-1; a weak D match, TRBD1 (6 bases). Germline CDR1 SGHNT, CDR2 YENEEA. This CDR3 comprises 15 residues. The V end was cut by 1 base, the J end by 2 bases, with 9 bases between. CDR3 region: CASSLGRQAYNEQFF. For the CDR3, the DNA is TGTGCCAGCAGCTTAGGGAGACAGGCCTACAATGAGCAGTTCTTC.

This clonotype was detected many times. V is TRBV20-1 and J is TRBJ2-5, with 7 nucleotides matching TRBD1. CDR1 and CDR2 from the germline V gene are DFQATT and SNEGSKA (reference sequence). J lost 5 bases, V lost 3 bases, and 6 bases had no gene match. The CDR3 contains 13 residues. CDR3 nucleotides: TGCAGTGCTAGTCGACAGGGCGGTGAGACCCAGTACTTC. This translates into CSASRQGGETQYF.

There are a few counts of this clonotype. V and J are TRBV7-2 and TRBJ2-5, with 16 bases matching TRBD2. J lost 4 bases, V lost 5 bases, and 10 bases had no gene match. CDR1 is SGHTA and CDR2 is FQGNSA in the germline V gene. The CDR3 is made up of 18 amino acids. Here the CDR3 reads CASSISGLAGGPVETQYF. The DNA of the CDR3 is TGTGCCAGCAGCATATCGGGACTAGCGGGAGGGCCGGTAGAGACCCAGTACTTC.

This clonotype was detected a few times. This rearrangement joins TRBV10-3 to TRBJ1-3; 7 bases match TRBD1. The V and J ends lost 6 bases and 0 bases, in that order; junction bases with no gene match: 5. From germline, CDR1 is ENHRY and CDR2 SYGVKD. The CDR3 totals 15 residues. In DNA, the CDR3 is TGTGCCATCAGCCCCGGGACAGCCTCTGGAAACACCATATATTTT. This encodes CAISPGTASGNTIYF.

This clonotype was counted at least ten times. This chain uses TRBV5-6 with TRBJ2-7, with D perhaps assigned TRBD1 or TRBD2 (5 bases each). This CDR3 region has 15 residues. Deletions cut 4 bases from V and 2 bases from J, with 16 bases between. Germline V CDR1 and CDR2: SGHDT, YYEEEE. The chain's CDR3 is CASSLGQGVPYEQYF. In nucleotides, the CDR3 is TGTGCCAGCAGCCTAGGCCAGGGAGTCCCCTACGAGCAGTACTTC.

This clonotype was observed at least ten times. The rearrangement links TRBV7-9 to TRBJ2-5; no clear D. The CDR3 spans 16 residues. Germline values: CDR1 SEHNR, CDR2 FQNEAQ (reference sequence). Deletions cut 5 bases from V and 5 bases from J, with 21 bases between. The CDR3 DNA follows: TGTGCCAGCAGCGTCAACCGGGCCCCGGTACGTGAGACCCAGTACTTC. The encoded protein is CASSVNRAPVRETQYF.

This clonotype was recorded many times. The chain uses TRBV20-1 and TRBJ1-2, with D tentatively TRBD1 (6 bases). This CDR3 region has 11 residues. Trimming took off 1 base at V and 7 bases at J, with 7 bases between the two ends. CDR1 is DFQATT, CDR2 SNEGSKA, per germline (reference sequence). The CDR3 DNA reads TGCAGTGCTAGAGTGGGGGCTGGCTACACCTTC. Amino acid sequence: CSARVGAGYTF.

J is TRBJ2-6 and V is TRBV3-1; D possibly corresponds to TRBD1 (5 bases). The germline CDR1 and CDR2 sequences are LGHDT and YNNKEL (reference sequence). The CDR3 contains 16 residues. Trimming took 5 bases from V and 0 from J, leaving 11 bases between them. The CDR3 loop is CASSSGRASGANVLTF. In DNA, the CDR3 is TGTGCCAGCAGCTCAGGCAGGGCCTCTGGGGCCAACGTCCTGACTTTC.

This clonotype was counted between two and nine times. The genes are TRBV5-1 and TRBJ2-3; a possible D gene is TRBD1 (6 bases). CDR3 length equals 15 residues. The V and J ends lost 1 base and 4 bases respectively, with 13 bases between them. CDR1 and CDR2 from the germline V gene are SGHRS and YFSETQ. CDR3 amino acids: CASSLSGVGADTQYF. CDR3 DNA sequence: TGCGCCAGCAGCTTGTCAGGGGTTGGCGCAGATACGCAGTATTTT.

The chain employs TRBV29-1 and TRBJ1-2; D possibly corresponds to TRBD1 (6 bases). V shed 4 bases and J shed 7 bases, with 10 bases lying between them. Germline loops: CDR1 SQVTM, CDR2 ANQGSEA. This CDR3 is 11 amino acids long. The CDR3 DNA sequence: TGCAGCGTTGGGGGGGCAGGTGGCTACACCTTC. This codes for CSVGGAGGYTF.

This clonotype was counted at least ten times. The CDR3 reads CASSHGSANEKLFF. DNA of the CDR3: TGCGCCAGCAGCCACGGGTCGGCTAATGAAAAACTGTTTTTT. The genes are TRBV4-3 and TRBJ1-4; D ambiguous. With 3 bases removed from V and 3 bases from J, the gap between germline ends came to 8 bases. The CDR3 totals 14 residues. The germline V gene encodes CDR1 LGHNA and CDR2 YSLEER.

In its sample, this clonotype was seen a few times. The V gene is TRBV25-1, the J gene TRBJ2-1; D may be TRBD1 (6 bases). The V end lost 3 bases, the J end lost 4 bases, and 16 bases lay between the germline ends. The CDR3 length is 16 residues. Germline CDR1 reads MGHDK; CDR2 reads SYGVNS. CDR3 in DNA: TGTGCCAGCAGTGACTTGGGACACCGGTCATACAATGAGCAGTTCTTC. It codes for CASSDLGHRSYNEQFF. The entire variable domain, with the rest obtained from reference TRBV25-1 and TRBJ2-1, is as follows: EADIYQTPRYLVIGTGKKITLECSQTMGHDKMYWYQQDPGMELHLIHYSYGVNSTEKGDLSSESTVSRIRTEHFPLTLESARPSHTSQYLCASSDLGHRSYNEQFFGPGTRLTVL.